These 21 T cell receptor beta chains were sequenced from one sample in a study of OX40 agonist ivuxolimab in advanced cancers. The repertoire was sequenced with immunoSEQ multiplex PCR; TCRdb's copy has only in-frame clones and lacks some. The sample consists of tens of thousands of clones, 70% to 80% of them appearing once. The sequenced sample was CD4+ or CD8+ T cells sorted from blood, obtained in a trial of the OX40 agonist ivuxolimab. The receptors derive from an adult with an advanced solid tumor such as melanoma, head and neck, liver or kidney cancer.

The chain is built from TRBV7-2 and TRBJ2-1, with D hard to call. CDR3 length equals 14 residues. From germline, CDR1 is SGHTA and CDR2 FQGNSA. Trimming stripped 4 bases from V and 9 bases from J, with 16 bases between. CDR3 nucleotide sequence: TGTGCCAGCAGCTCCGCGCGTGGGTGGGCTGAGCAGTTCTTC. Translation: CASSSARGWAEQFF.

This chain links TRBV28 with TRBJ2-7, with 7 bases lining up with TRBD1. The CDR3 runs 14 residues. V was clipped by 5 bases and J by 1 base; unmatched bases: 5. The germline V gene has CDR1 MDHEN and CDR2 SYDVKM. DNA for the CDR3: TGTGCCAGCAGTATAACAGGGGCGTCCTACGAGCAGTACTTC. Protein sequence: CASSITGASYEQYF. The variable domain in full, with the rest retrieved from reference TRBV28 and TRBJ2-7, is DVKVTQSSRYLVKRTGEKVFLECVQDMDHENMFWYRQDPGLGLRLIYFSYDVKMKEKGDIPEGYSVSREKKERFSLILESASTNQTSMYLCASSITGASYEQYFGPGTRLTVT.

The chain combines TRBV7-8 with TRBJ2-2; TRBD2 agrees at 10 bases. The V segment lost 1 base and the J segment 8 bases; nucleotides outside the gene matches: 10. The CDR3 is 17 amino acids. Germline values: CDR1 SGHVS, CDR2 FQNEAQ. In DNA form, the CDR3 reads TGTGCCAGCAGCTTAGTCCGGCTAGCGGGAGCAAGAGGGGAGCTGTTTTTT. It translates to CASSLVRLAGARGELFF.

This chain uses TRBV29-1 with TRBJ2-3, with 7 bases that match TRBD2. The junction had 12 bases not matched to a gene; V was cut back by 5 bases and J by 4 bases. CDR1 is SQVTM and CDR2 is ANQGSEA in the germline V gene. The CDR3 is made up of 15 amino acids. The CDR3 spells CSVSKGLAAADTQYF. DNA for the CDR3: TGCAGCGTTAGTAAAGGTCTAGCGGCAGCAGATACGCAGTATTTT.

The chain carries TRBV11-2 and TRBJ2-3; TRBD2 aligns across 9 bases. The CDR3 has 17 residues. Germline assignment: CDR1 SGHAT and CDR2 FQNNGV. Unmatched junction bases numbered 10, after V lost 1 base and J lost 5 bases. Here the CDR3 DNA reads TGTGCCAGCAGCTTAGTGATTAGCGGGGGAGTAGGAGATACGCAGTATTTT. Residues: CASSLVISGGVGDTQYF.

The V gene is TRBV28, the J gene TRBJ1-6, with 7 bases identical to TRBD1. The V segment lost 5 bases and the J segment 4 bases; nucleotides outside the gene matches: 14. Looked up from germline, CDR1 is MDHEN and CDR2 is SYDVKM. CDR3 length: 18 amino acids. CDR3 DNA: TGTGCCAGCAGTCCCCCCCTAGGGACAGCGACTTATAATTCACCCCTCCACTTT. Protein product: CASSPPLGTATYNSPLHF.

This CDR3 reads CASSLGAGGYGYTF. Here the CDR3 DNA reads TGTGCCAGCAGCCTGGGGGCAGGGGGCTATGGCTACACCTTC. This sequence joins TRBV7-2 and TRBJ1-2, with 7 bases aligning to TRBD1. J gave up 4 bases and V 5 bases, and 7 bases lay outside the gene matches. The germline gives CDR1 SGHTA, CDR2 FQGNSA. The length of the CDR3 is 14 residues.

The V call is TRBV2, the J call TRBJ1-5, with D possibly being TRBD1 (6 bases). V shed 10 bases and J shed 0 bases, with 13 bases lying between them. The CDR3 has 14 amino acids. Germline values: CDR1 SNHLY, CDR2 FYNNEI. The CDR3 nucleotides are TGTGCCACCGCCAGGGACACTAGCAATCAGCCCCAGCATTTT. Its translation is CATARDTSNQPQHF.

This sequence joins TRBV29-1 and TRBJ1-2; 8 nucleotides match TRBD1. This CDR3 has 11 amino acids. With 6 bases clipped from V and 7 bases from J, the junction kept 4 bases outside the gene matches. Germline V gene data show CDR1 as SQVTM and CDR2 as ANQGSEA. The CDR3 here is CSVAGQGGYTF. The CDR3 DNA reads as TGCAGCGTGGCCGGACAGGGTGGCTACACCTTC.

The chain links TRBV7-3 to TRBJ2-3, with TRBD2 as a possible D gene (5 bases). Trimming shortened V by 1 base and J by 0 bases, and 17 bases separated the two germline ends. Germline lookup yields CDR1 SGHTA and CDR2 FQGTGA. The CDR3 contains 18 residues. The CDR3 coding sequence is TGTGCCAGCAGCTTAAATTCGGTCCGCGGGTCCAGCACAGATACGCAGTATTTT. This translates into CASSLNSVRGSSTDTQYF. The full variable domain, its missing parts supplied by reference TRBV7-3 and TRBJ2-3, is GAGVSQTPSNKVTEKGKYVELRCDPISGHTALYWYRQSLGQGPEFLIYFQGTGAADDSGLPNDRFFAVRPEGSVSTLKIQRTERGDSAVYLCASSLNSVRGSSTDTQYFGPGTRLTVL.

This clone was recorded once. V is TRBV10-3 and J is TRBJ1-1; the D is unclear. V lost 0 bases and J 8 bases, leaving 10 bases between the germline ends. In germline, CDR1 is ENHRY, CDR2 SYGVKD. The CDR3 length is 13 residues. The CDR3 here is CAISESRAGEAFF. The CDR3 DNA follows: TGTGCCATCAGTGAGTCGAGGGCGGGGGAAGCTTTCTTT.

V is TRBV5-1 and J is TRBJ2-7, with TRBD1 identical over 9 bases. V trimming: 4 bases; J trimming: 4 bases; junction bases outside the gene matches: 9. Germline loops: CDR1 SGHRS, CDR2 YFSETQ. This CDR3 spans 15 amino acids. CDR3 amino acids: CASSPLVTGGYEQYF. In DNA form, the CDR3 reads TGCGCCAGCAGCCCCCTCGTGACAGGGGGTTACGAGCAGTACTTC. The full variable domain, in which reference TRBV5-1 and TRBJ2-7 provide the parts outside the CDR3, is KAGVTQTPRYLIKTRGQQVTLSCSPISGHRSVSWYQQTPGQGLQFLFEYFSETQRNKGNFPGRFSGRQFSNSRSEMNVSTLELGDSALYLCASSPLVTGGYEQYFGPGTRLTVT.

The V and J genes are TRBV18 and TRBJ2-7; D is unclear. Germline assignment: CDR1 KGHSH and CDR2 LQKENI. Deletions cut 4 bases from V and 4 bases from J, with 8 bases between. CDR3 length: 12 amino acids. CDR3 DNA: TGTGCCAGCTCACGAAGAGCTTACGAGCAGTACTTC. It specifies CASSRRAYEQYF.

This chain connects TRBV7-2 to TRBJ1-1; no reliable D call. Trimming took 0 bases from V and 1 from J, leaving 9 bases between them. This CDR3 has 15 residues. In germline, CDR1 is SGHTA, CDR2 FQGNSA. CDR3 residues: CASSLAPVWNTEAFF. The CDR3 coding sequence is TGTGCCAGCAGCTTAGCGCCGGTGTGGAACACTGAAGCTTTCTTT.

The chain's CDR3 is CASSEASGMFEQFF. CDR3 nucleotides: TGTGCCAGCAGTGAAGCTTCGGGGATGTTTGAGCAGTTCTTC. The chain is built from TRBV6-1 and TRBJ2-1; weak D call: TRBD2 (5 bases). V lost 0 bases, J lost 9 bases, and 12 bases lay in between. This CDR3 contains 14 residues. The germline V gene has CDR1 MNHNS and CDR2 SASEGT.

The chain combines TRBV7-2 with TRBJ1-1; D is possibly TRBD1 (5 bases). Germline assignment: CDR1 SGHTA and CDR2 FQGNSA. Trimming stripped 7 bases from V and 0 bases from J, with 12 bases between. This CDR3 contains 14 residues. The CDR3 region is CASTLGQLNTEAFF. Here the CDR3 DNA reads TGTGCCAGCACCCTCGGACAACTGAACACTGAAGCTTTCTTT. The variable domain in full, completed from reference TRBV7-2 and TRBJ1-1, reads GAGVSQSPSNKVTEKGKDVELRCDPISGHTALYWYRQSLGQGLEFLIYFQGNSAPDKSGLPSDRFSAERTGGSVSTLTIQRTQQEDSAVYLCASTLGQLNTEAFFGQGTRLTVV.

This clone turned up a few times. The J gene is TRBJ2-3, the V gene TRBV12-2; the D call TRBD1 from the table was never checked on the DNA. TRBV12-2 has pseudogene status. This CDR3 contains 16 residues. The CDR3 sequence is CASRLALDRVTDTQYF. CDR3 in DNA: TGTGCAAGTCGCTTAGCTCTGGACAGGGTAACAGATACGCAGTATTTT.

The chain joins TRBV19 to TRBJ1-5, with D perhaps matching TRBD1 (5 bases). The CDR3 loop spans 15 amino acids. The germline V and J ends were trimmed by 3 bases and 6 bases, with 15 bases remaining between them. Germline lookup yields CDR1 LNHDA and CDR2 SQIVND (reference sequence). In nucleotides, the CDR3 is TGTGCCAGTAGTATGGGACTCCTAGGGACTCAGCCCCAGCATTTT. It is translated as CASSMGLLGTQPQHF.

The V gene is TRBV19, the J gene TRBJ2-3, with a possible D match to TRBD2 (5 bases). The germline CDR1 and CDR2 sequences are LNHDA and SQIVND (reference sequence). There are 15 residues in the CDR3. V shed 2 bases and J shed 2 bases, with 11 bases lying between them. This chain's CDR3 is CASSIMTGITDTQYF. In DNA form, the CDR3 reads TGTGCCAGTAGTATAATGACGGGGATCACAGATACGCAGTATTTT.

The chain recombines TRBV18 with TRBJ2-7; 7 bases are shared with TRBD1. Germline CDR1 is KGHSH and CDR2 is LQKENI. Trimming at V came to 6 bases and at J to 2 bases, leaving 10 bases not matched to a gene. The CDR3 covers 15 residues. The CDR3 reads CASSLSGQTAYEQYF. The DNA for the CDR3 is TGTGCCAGCTCCCTTTCGGGACAGACCGCCTACGAGCAGTACTTC.

The chain couples TRBV5-1 to TRBJ2-2; D is unresolved. CDR1 and CDR2 (germline): SGHRS, YFSETQ. The CDR3 consists of 12 residues. V lost 5 bases and J lost 6, with 8 bases in between. The CDR3 protein is CASRVRAGELFF. DNA for the CDR3: TGCGCCAGCAGGGTTCGCGCCGGGGAGCTGTTTTTT.